Listed below are T cell receptor beta chains from one sample, sequenced in a study of T cells in localized non-small cell lung cancer. Measured with immunoSEQ multiplex PCR; TCRdb has only the in-frame clones, and not every one. The sample lists roughly 36,000 clones, about 91% occurring once. Sequences were derived from PBMCs, sampled before any cancer treatment. Every receptor here comes from a man aged 35 to 69 with stage II lung adenocarcinoma. The CDR3 runs from the conserved cysteine through the conserved F or W. The D gene is left open where the match is weak. The listing skips clone size in some rows; elsewhere it reads once, few, many or a size class.

CDR3 protein	CDR3 DNA	CDR3 length	clone size	V gene	J gene	D gene
CASSVRGSFAGELFF	TGTGCCAGCAGCGTACGGGGTAGTTTCGCCGGGGAGCTGTTTTTT	15	-	TRBV9	TRBJ2-2	-
CATSRGVGVGEQYF	TGTGCCACCAGCAGAGGGGTGGGAGTGGGCGAGCAGTACTTC	14	-	TRBV15	TRBJ2-7	-
CASSFWTRANEQFF	TGTGCCAGCAGCTTTTGGACTAGAGCTAATGAGCAGTTCTTC	14	medium-sized	TRBV7-9	TRBJ2-1	TRBD2
CASSQGTTDTQYF	TGCGCCAGCAGCCAAGGTACCACAGATACGCAGTATTTT	13	few	TRBV4-3	TRBJ2-3	-
CASSYLGGYGYTF	TGTGCCAGCAGTTACCTCGGGGGGTATGGCTACACCTTC	13	-	TRBV6-5	TRBJ1-2	-
CASSQDRSYGYTF	TGCGCCAGCAGCCAAGACAGGAGCTATGGCTACACCTTC	13	-	TRBV4-1	TRBJ1-2	-
CASSQEAYNTGELFF	TGTGCCAGCAGCCAAGAGGCGTATAACACCGGGGAGCTGTTTTTT	15	-	TRBV4-2	TRBJ2-2	-
CASSLKPGGRYNEQFF	TGTGCCAGCAGTTTAAAACCAGGGGGCCGATACAATGAGCAGTTCTTC	16	-	TRBV28	TRBJ2-1	TRBD1
CASSPHDFFYEQYF	TGTGCCAGCAGCCCTCACGACTTTTTCTACGAGCAGTACTTC	14	-	TRBV7-9	TRBJ2-7	-
CASSKGGGVPTDTQYF	TGTGCCAGCAGCAAAGGGGGGGGAGTTCCCACAGATACGCAGTATTTT	16	-	TRBV21-1	TRBJ2-3	-
CASSPPTPMEQYF	TGCGCCAGCAGCCCCCCAACCCCGATGGAGCAGTACTTC	13	few	TRBV5-1	TRBJ2-7	-
CASGGDSGLQYF	TGTGCTAGTGGTGGGGACAGCGGTCTGCAGTACTTC	12	-	TRBV12-5	TRBJ2-7	TRBD1
CASSVGSGANVLTF	TGCGCCAGCAGCGTCGGTTCTGGGGCCAACGTCCTGACTTTC	14	-	TRBV5-1	TRBJ2-6	-
CASSWVGETQYF	TGTGCCAGTAGCTGGGTGGGAGAGACCCAGTACTTC	12	-	TRBV19	TRBJ2-5	-
CASSSARAAKGAGELFF	TGTGCCAGCAGTTCCGCCCGGGCCGCGAAGGGAGCCGGGGAGCTGTTTTTT	17	-	TRBV11-2	TRBJ2-2	-
CATSRDLPGLARLMETQYF	TGTGCCACCAGCAGAGATCTCCCGGGACTAGCGAGACTAATGGAGACCCAGTACTTC	19	once	TRBV15	TRBJ2-5	TRBD2
CASSLASGRTDTQYF	TGTGCCAGCAGCTTGGCTAGCGGGAGGACAGATACGCAGTATTTT	15	-	TRBV7-8	TRBJ2-3	TRBD2
CASSYASGSYEQYF	TGTGCCAGCAGTTACGCTAGCGGGAGTTACGAGCAGTACTTC	14	-	TRBV6-5	TRBJ2-7	TRBD2
CASRRTSGTDTQYF	TGTGCCAGCAGACGCACTAGCGGCACAGATACGCAGTATTTT	14	-	TRBV4-2	TRBJ2-3	TRBD2
CASSSGTGSSPLHF	TGTGCCAGTAGTTCCGGGACAGGGAGTTCACCCCTCCACTTT	14	-	TRBV19	TRBJ1-6	TRBD1
CASSFPGGYEQYF	TGTGCCAGCAGTTTCCCGGGAGGCTACGAGCAGTACTTC	13	-	TRBV27	TRBJ2-7	TRBD2
CASSLGGVPYEQYF	TGTGCCAGCAGCTTAGGGGGGGTCCCCTACGAGCAGTACTTC	14	-	TRBV7-8	TRBJ2-7	-